Listed here are 18 T cell receptor beta chains from one sample, sequenced in a study of cytomegalovirus exposure and HLA in healthy donors. PCR used 60 Vbeta primers and 13 Jbeta primers. The repertoire was sequenced with immunoSEQ multiplex PCR; TCRdb's copy has only in-frame clones and lacks some. There are some 170,000 clones in the sample; roughly 80% occur only once, and under 6% lies in the top ten. The sample was PBMCs. These receptor sequences come from a man younger than 45 in good health and CMV-seronegative.

The genes are TRBV14 and TRBJ2-7; 7 bases are shared with TRBD1. Trimming took 4 bases from V and 3 from J; bases not matched to a gene: 3. The CDR3 runs 13 residues. CDR1 is SGHDN, CDR2 FVKESK, per germline. DNA for the CDR3: TGTGCCAGCAGCCCTGGGACAGTCTACGAGCAGTACTTC. Encoded protein: CASSPGTVYEQYF.

The J gene is TRBJ2-7, the V gene TRBV5-6, with unresolved D. Trimming removed 5 bases at V and 2 bases at J, with 11 bases between. Germline V gene lookup returns CDR1 SGHDT and CDR2 YYEEEE. The length of the CDR3 is 13 residues. The DNA for the CDR3 is TGTGCCAGCAGAAGTGGTCCGGCCTACGAGCAGTACTTC. Its translation is CASRSGPAYEQYF.

The V gene is TRBV7-9, the J gene TRBJ2-1, with D perhaps TRBD1 (6 bases). Germline loops: CDR1 SEHNR, CDR2 FQNEAQ (reference sequence). The CDR3 has 13 residues. CDR3 amino acids: CSITGKSYNEQFF. The CDR3 nucleotides are TGTAGTATAACAGGGAAATCCTACAATGAGCAGTTCTTC.

V usage is TRBV2 and J usage is TRBJ2-2, with 8 nucleotides matching TRBD1. V lost 5 bases to trimming and J lost 1 base; unmatched junction nucleotides: 3. The germline CDR1 and CDR2 sequences are SNHLY and FYNNEI. The CDR3 is made up of 15 amino acids. CDR3 loop: CASSITGGNTGELFF. The DNA for the CDR3 is TGTGCCAGCAGTATTACAGGGGGGAACACCGGGGAGCTGTTTTTT.

CDR3 DNA sequence: TGTGCCAGCAGCCCAGACAGGGGAGCCTATGGCTACACCTTC. This translates into CASSPDRGAYGYTF. The chain joins TRBV5-4 to TRBJ1-2; TRBD1 agrees at 8 bases. Germline V gives CDR1 SGHNT, CDR2 YYREEE (reference sequence). J lost 4 bases, V lost 4 bases, and 6 bases had no gene match. The CDR3 length is 14 residues.

This chain links TRBV7-2 with TRBJ1-5; no firm D call. The CDR3 contains 15 residues. Germline CDR1 is SGHTA and CDR2 is FQGNSA. Trimming took 4 bases from V and 1 from J, leaving 11 bases between them. The CDR3, as DNA: TGTGCCAGCAGCTCCGGGAGTGTGAGCAATCAGCCCCAGCATTTT. It specifies CASSSGSVSNQPQHF.

This clone has only one observation. This chain links TRBV9 with TRBJ1-3; 10 nucleotides line up with TRBD1. CDR1 and CDR2 from the germline V gene are SGDLS and YYNGEE. J lost 0 bases, V lost 2 bases, and 2 bases had no gene match. This CDR3 has 16 residues. This chain's CDR3 is CASSVRDRGSGNTIYF. The DNA of the CDR3 is TGTGCCAGCAGCGTCCGGGACAGGGGCTCTGGAAACACCATATATTTT. The full variable domain, its missing parts supplied by reference TRBV9 and TRBJ1-3, is DSGVTQTPKHLITATGQRVTLRCSPRSGDLSVYWYQQSLDQGLQFLIQYYNGEERAKGNILERFSAQQFPDLHSELNLSSLELGDSALYFCASSVRDRGSGNTIYFGEGSWLTVV.

This clone was counted between two and nine times. This chain joins TRBV19 and TRBJ1-1; D is uncertain. The CDR3 loop spans 15 amino acids. V lost 5 bases and J 4 bases, leaving 17 bases between the germline ends. Looked up from germline, CDR1 is LNHDA and CDR2 is SQIVND (reference sequence). The CDR3 DNA sequence: TGTGCCAGTAGTGATTTGGTTGACTTGAGCACTGAAGCTTTCTTT. Translation: CASSDLVDLSTEAFF.

This clone was recorded only once. V usage is TRBV19 and J usage is TRBJ1-6; D remains ambiguous. The V and J ends lost 3 bases and 9 bases respectively, with 6 bases between them. This CDR3 has 12 residues. The V gene's germline CDR1 is LNHDA and CDR2 SQIVND (reference sequence). The CDR3 spells CASSIGSSPLHF. The CDR3 bases are TGTGCCAGTAGTATCGGGAGTTCACCCCTCCACTTT.

The rearrangement links TRBV5-4 to TRBJ2-7; TRBD2 matches 11 bases. The CDR3 runs 16 residues. Unmatched junction bases numbered 9, after V lost 4 bases and J lost 3 bases. From germline, CDR1 is SGHNT and CDR2 YYREEE (reference sequence). In DNA form, the CDR3 reads TGTGCCAGCAGCCCCGGTCGTACTAGCGGGGGCTACGAGCAGTACTTC. Translation gives CASSPGRTSGGYEQYF.

The CDR3 sequence: CATQQDTNTEAFF. The CDR3 nucleotides are TGTGCCACCCAGCAGGACACGAACACTGAAGCTTTCTTT. The chain combines TRBV10-3 with TRBJ1-1; TRBD1 might be the D (5 bases). Trimming took off 10 bases at V and 1 base at J, with 13 bases between the two ends. The CDR3 is 13 residues long. Germline V gives CDR1 ENHRY, CDR2 SYGVKD.

This chain links TRBV7-9 with TRBJ2-7; weak D call: TRBD2 (5 bases). Trimming removed 2 bases at V and 6 bases at J, with 14 bases between. There are 14 residues in the CDR3. Germline V CDR1 and CDR2: SEHNR, FQNEAQ (reference sequence). The CDR3 DNA reads as TGTGCCAGCAGCTTAAGGACGCCGGCGGGCGAGCAGTACTTC. Residues: CASSLRTPAGEQYF.

V usage is TRBV27 and J usage is TRBJ2-1; 7 nucleotides line up with TRBD1. Germline CDR1 and CDR2: MNHEY and SMNVEV (reference sequence). The CDR3 covers 18 residues. Trimming took 7 bases from V and 0 from J; bases not matched to a gene: 15. The CDR3 region is CASTRGTAASFSYNEQFF. In nucleotides, the CDR3 is TGTGCCAGCACCAGGGGGACAGCAGCTTCCTTCTCCTACAATGAGCAGTTCTTC.

The rearrangement joins TRBV5-1 to TRBJ2-1, with 9 bases identical to TRBD1. The CDR3 covers 15 residues. Germline assignment: CDR1 SGHRS and CDR2 YFSETQ. Trimming cost V 3 bases and J 5 bases; bases outside gene matches: 6. CDR3 in DNA: TGCGCCAGCAGCTGGGTACAGGGGGCTAACAATGAGCAGTTCTTC. It is translated as CASSWVQGANNEQFF.

The chain links TRBV5-1 to TRBJ2-7; D unclear. CDR3 size: 11 residues. The germline V gene has CDR1 SGHRS and CDR2 YFSETQ. V was cut by 2 bases and J by 5 bases, with 5 bases left in between. CDR3 residues: CASSFEDEQYF. The CDR3, as DNA: TGCGCCAGCAGCTTTGAGGACGAGCAGTACTTC. Together with reference TRBV5-1 and TRBJ2-7, the CDR3 gives the full variable domain: KAGVTQTPRYLIKTRGQQVTLSCSPISGHRSVSWYQQTPGQGLQFLFEYFSETQRNKGNFPGRFSGRQFSNSRSEMNVSTLELGDSALYLCASSFEDEQYFGPGTRLTVT.

The CDR3 loop is CASSLSGGREETQYF. The DNA of the CDR3 is TGTGCCAGCAGTTTATCAGGCGGGAGGGAAGAGACCCAGTACTTC. This chain joins TRBV28 and TRBJ2-5; 9 bases align to TRBD2. Germline CDR1 and CDR2: MDHEN and SYDVKM. The trim removed 1 base at V and 3 bases at J, leaving 3 bases unmatched. This CDR3 has 15 amino acids.

The chain employs TRBV27 and TRBJ2-1; tentative D call: TRBD2 (6 bases). The CDR3 has 16 amino acids. The V and J ends lost 2 bases and 2 bases respectively, with 13 bases between them. The germline V gene has CDR1 MNHEY and CDR2 SMNVEV (reference sequence). CDR3 region: CASSLDGWGAYNEQFF. In nucleotides, the CDR3 is TGTGCCAGCAGTTTAGACGGGTGGGGGGCCTACAATGAGCAGTTCTTC.

The V gene is TRBV21-1, the J gene TRBJ2-7; TRBD2, the table's D call, was not compared with the DNA. TRBV21-1 represents a pseudogene. The CDR3 runs 17 residues. The CDR3 sequence: CASSKEGGVRPNYEQYF. In DNA, the CDR3 is TGTGCCAGCAGCAAAGAGGGGGGGGTCCGACCCAACTACGAGCAGTACTTC.